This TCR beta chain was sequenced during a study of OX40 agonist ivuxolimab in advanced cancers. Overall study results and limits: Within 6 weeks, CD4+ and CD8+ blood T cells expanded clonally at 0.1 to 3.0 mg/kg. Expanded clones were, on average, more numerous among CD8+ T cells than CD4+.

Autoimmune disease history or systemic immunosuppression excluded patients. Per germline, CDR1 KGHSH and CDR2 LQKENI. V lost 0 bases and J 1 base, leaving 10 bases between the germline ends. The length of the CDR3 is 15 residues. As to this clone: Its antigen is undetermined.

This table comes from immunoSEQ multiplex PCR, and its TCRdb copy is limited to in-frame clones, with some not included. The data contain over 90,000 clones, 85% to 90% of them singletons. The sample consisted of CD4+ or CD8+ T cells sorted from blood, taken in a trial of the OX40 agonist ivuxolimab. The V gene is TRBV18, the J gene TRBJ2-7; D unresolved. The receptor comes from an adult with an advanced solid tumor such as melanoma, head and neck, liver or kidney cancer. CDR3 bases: TGTGCCAGCTCACCACCGGCTGCCAGATCCTACGAGCAGTACTTC. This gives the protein CASSPPAARSYEQYF.